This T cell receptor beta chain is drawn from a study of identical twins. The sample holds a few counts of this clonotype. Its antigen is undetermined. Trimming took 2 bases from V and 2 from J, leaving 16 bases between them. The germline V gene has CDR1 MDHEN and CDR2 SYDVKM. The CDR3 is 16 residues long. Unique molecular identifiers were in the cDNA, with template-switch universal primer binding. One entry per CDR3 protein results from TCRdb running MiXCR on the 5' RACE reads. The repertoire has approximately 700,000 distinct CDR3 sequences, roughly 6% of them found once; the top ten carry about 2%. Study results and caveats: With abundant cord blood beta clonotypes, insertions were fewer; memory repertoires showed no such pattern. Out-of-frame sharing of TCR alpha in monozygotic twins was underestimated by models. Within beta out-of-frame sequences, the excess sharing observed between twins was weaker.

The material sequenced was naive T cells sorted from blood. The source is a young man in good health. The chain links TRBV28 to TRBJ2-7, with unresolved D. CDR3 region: CASSLIIAATTYEQYF. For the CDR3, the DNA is TGTGCCAGCAGTTTAATAATAGCTGCTACCACCTACGAGCAGTACTTC. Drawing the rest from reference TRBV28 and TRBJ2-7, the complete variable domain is DVKVTQSSRYLVKRTGEKVFLECVQDMDHENMFWYRQDPGLGLRLIYFSYDVKMKEKGDIPEGYSVSREKKERFSLILESASTNQTSMYLCASSLIIAATTYEQYFGPGTRLTVT.